These 7 T cell receptor beta chains originate from one sample sequenced in a study of T cells in localized non-small cell lung cancer. Here immunoSEQ multiplex PCR was the method, and the copy in TCRdb shows in-frame clones only, minus some. Among approximately 29,000 clones listed, around 82% were seen once. The sequencing here drew on peripheral blood, taken before any cancer treatment. The receptors were sampled from a male donor older than 55 with stage II squamous cell lung carcinoma.

The chain carries TRBV5-1 and TRBJ1-1, with D hard to call. CDR3 length: 13 residues. The germline gives CDR1 SGHRS, CDR2 YFSETQ. The V and J ends lost 5 bases and 0 bases respectively, with 8 bases between them. The CDR3 DNA follows: TGCGCCAGCAGACCCGGGATGAACACTGAAGCTTTCTTT. Translation gives CASRPGMNTEAFF.

The chain links TRBV5-6 to TRBJ1-4; D unresolved. This CDR3 comprises 12 residues. V lost 2 bases, J lost 8 bases, and 7 bases lay in between. Looked up from germline, CDR1 is SGHDT and CDR2 is YYEEEE. CDR3 in DNA: TGTGCCAGCAGCTTTGAGAAGGAAAAACTGTTTTTT. Its translation: CASSFEKEKLFF.

The chain links TRBV7-2 to TRBJ2-7, with 11 bases that match TRBD2. V was clipped by 6 bases and J by 6 bases; unmatched bases: 7. The CDR3 loop spans 14 amino acids. From germline, CDR1 is SGHTA and CDR2 FQGNSA. The CDR3 DNA sequence: TGTGCCAGCAGACAACTAGCGGGAGCCGGCGAGCAGTACTTC. Amino acid sequence: CASRQLAGAGEQYF.

A few counts support this clone. The chain carries TRBV15 and TRBJ2-5, with D maybe TRBD2 (6 bases). CDR3 length equals 17 residues. Germline V gene data show CDR1 as LNHNV and CDR2 as YYDKDF (reference sequence). Between the trimmed V and J ends, which lost 1 base and 1 base, there was a span of 16 bases. For the CDR3, the DNA is TGTGCCACCAGCAGAGGAAGTGGGGGAGGCACCCAAGAGACCCAGTACTTC. Translation gives CATSRGSGGGTQETQYF.

V is TRBV7-6 and J is TRBJ1-4; D is unresolved. There are 15 residues in the CDR3. With 0 bases removed from V and 0 bases from J, the gap between germline ends came to 5 bases. Germline V gene sequence: CDR1 SGHVS, CDR2 FNYEAQ. The CDR3 here is CASSLAGATNEKLFF. The CDR3, as DNA: TGTGCCAGCAGCTTAGCGGGTGCAACTAATGAAAAACTGTTTTTT.

The chain uses TRBV2 and TRBJ1-1; 7 nucleotides line up with TRBD1. The CDR3 spans 14 residues. The germline CDR1 and CDR2 sequences are SNHLY and FYNNEI. The V gene end was trimmed by 1 base and the J gene end by 4 bases; junction bases not matched to a gene: 3. CDR3 amino acids: CASSEVGGRTEAFF. For the CDR3, the DNA is TGTGCCAGCAGTGAAGTAGGGGGCCGCACTGAAGCTTTCTTT.

This clone appeared a few times. This same CDR3 is encoded by further DNA sequences in the sample. J is TRBJ2-3 and V is TRBV7-6; 12 nucleotides match TRBD2. CDR1 and CDR2 from the germline V gene are SGHVS and FNYEAQ. J lost 5 bases, V lost 5 bases, and 11 bases had no gene match. The CDR3 sequence is 17 residues long. This chain's CDR3 is CASSTRPSGGAVDTQYF. The CDR3 bases are TGTGCCAGCAGCACACGCCCTAGCGGGGGGGCCGTAGATACGCAGTATTTT. Supplemented by reference TRBV7-6 and TRBJ2-3, the full variable domain reads GAGVSQSPRYKVTKRGQDVALRCDPISGHVSLYWYRQALGQGPEFLTYFNYEAQQDKSGLPNDRFSAERPEGSISTLTIQRTEQRDSAMYRCASSTRPSGGAVDTQYFGPGTRLTVL.